The rows below give T cell receptor beta chains drawn from one sample of a study of blood T cell repertoires in COVID-19. The assay was immunoSEQ multiplex PCR, and TCRdb's table has in-frame clones only and misses some. This sample has 120,000 to 150,000 clones; 65% to 85% occur once, and the top ten carry 8.9%. The sample taken for sequencing was peripheral blood. These TCRs come from a man in his thirties or forties with COVID-19, enrolled during active disease. Each CDR3 is given without its conserved first and last residue. Expanded clones are given a class, and other clones once, few, many or no size at all.

few,TRBV12-3/TRBV12-4,TRBJ1-1,ASSYGNTEAF
NA,TRBV19,TRBJ2-1,ASSPPGGRNNEQF
once,TRBV29-1,TRBJ1-1,SVGGQDAGAF
NA,TRBV24-1,TRBJ2-1,ATSPSGRARNEQF
NA,TRBV27,TRBJ2-7,ASSLSFFRDRDYEQY
NA,TRBV6-6,TRBJ1-2,ASNTGTESYGYT
NA,TRBV19,TRBJ1-1,ASSIEGRGAEAF
NA,TRBV11-1,TRBJ2-2,ASGRGGELF
NA,TRBV1,TRBJ1-2,TSSQGCAGVLGYT
NA,TRBV6-1,TRBJ2-3,ASSDRGSVRQY
NA,TRBV6-5,TRBJ1-1,ASTLRQGAKFHAF